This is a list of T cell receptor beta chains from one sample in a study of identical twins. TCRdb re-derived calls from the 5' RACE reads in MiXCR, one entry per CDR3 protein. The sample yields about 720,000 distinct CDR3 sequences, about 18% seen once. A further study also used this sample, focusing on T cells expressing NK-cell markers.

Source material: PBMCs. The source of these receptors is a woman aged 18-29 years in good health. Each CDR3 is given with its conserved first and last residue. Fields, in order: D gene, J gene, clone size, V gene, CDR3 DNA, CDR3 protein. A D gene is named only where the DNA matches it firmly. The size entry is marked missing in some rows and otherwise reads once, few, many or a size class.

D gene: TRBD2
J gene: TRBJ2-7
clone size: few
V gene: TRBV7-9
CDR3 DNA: TGTGCCAGCACCGGGACTAGCGACTCCTACGAGCAGTACTTC
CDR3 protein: CASTGTSDSYEQYF

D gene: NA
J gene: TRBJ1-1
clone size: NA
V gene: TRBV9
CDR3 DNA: TGTGCCAGCAGCTCCTCGGACAGTGTGAACACTGAAGCTTTCTTT
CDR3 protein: CASSSSDSVNTEAFF

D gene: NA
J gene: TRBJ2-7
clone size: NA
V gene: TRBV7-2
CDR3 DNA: TGTGCCAGCAGCTCCTTTAGCGGCGAGCAGTACTTC
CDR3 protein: CASSSFSGEQYF

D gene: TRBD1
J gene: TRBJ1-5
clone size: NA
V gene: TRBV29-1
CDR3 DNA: TGCAGCGCCCTGACAGGGGCCGGTCAGCCCCAGCATTTT
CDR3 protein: CSALTGAGQPQHF

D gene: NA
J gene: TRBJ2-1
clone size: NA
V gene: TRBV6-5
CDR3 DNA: TGTGCCAGCAGTTATCTTTGGGGCCAGAGCTCCTACAATGAGCAGTTCTTC
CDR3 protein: CASSYLWGQSSYNEQFF

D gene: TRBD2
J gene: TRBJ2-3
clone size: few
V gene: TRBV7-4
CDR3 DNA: TGTGCCAGCAGCTTGACGACTAGCGGCGGCACAGATACGCAGTATTTT
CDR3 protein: CASSLTTSGGTDTQYF

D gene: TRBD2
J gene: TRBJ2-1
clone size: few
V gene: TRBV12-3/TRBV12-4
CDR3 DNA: TGTGCCAGCAGAATGACTAGCGGGGGGAATGAGCAGTTCTTC
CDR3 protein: CASRMTSGGNEQFF

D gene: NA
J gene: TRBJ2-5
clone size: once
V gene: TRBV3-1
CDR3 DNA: TGTGCCAGCAGCCAAAGGGGACTCGAAGAGACCCAGTACTTC
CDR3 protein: CASSQRGLEETQYF

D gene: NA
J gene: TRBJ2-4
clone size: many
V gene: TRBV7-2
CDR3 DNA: TGTGCCAGCAGCCCGTACGTAGCCAAAAACATTCAGTACTTC
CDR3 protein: CASSPYVAKNIQYF

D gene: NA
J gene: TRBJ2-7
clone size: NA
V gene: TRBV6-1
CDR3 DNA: TGTGCCAGCACTCCCGCCAATGACTACTCCTACGAGCAGTACTTC
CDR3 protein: CASTPANDYSYEQYF

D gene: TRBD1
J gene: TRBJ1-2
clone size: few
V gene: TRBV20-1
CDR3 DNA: TGCAGTGCTAGTGGGGACAGGGATCATAACTATGGCTACACCTTC
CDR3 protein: CSASGDRDHNYGYTF

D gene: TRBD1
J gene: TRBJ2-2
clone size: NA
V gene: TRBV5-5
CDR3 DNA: TGTGCCAGCAGCTCGACAGGGTATTCCGGGGAGCTGTTTTTT
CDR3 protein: CASSSTGYSGELFF

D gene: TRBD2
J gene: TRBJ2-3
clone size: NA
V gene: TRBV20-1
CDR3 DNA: TGCAGTGCTAACGGTCGGGGGGGGGGAAGTTTCGATACGCAGTATTTT
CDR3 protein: CSANGRGGGSFDTQYF

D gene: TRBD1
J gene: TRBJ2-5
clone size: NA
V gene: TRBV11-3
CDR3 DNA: TGTGCCAGCAGGACAGGGACAGGGCGAGAGGAGACCCAGTACTTC
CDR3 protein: CASRTGTGREETQYF

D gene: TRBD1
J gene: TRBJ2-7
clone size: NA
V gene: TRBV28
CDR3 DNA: TGTGCCAGCACCTCAGACAGGGGCCCTTGGGAGCAGTACTTC
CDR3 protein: CASTSDRGPWEQYF

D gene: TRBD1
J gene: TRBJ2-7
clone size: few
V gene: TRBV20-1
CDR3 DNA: TGCAGTGCTCCCCCCGGGACAGGGCCCTACGAGCAGTACTTC
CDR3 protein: CSAPPGTGPYEQYF

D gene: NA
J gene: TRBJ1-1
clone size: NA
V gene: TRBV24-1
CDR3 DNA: TGTGCCACCAGTGATTCGGACAGCCCCGGCTCGACTGAAGCTTTCTTT
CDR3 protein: CATSDSDSPGSTEAFF

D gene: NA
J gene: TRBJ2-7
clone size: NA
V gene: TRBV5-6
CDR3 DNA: TGTGCCAGGAGCCCCGGACTGCTCCGGGAGCAGTACTTC
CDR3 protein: CARSPGLLREQYF

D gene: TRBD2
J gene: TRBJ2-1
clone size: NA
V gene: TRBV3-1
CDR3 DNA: TGTGCCAGCAGCCAGACTAGCGGGGGTTATGAGCAGTTCTTC
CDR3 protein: CASSQTSGGYEQFF

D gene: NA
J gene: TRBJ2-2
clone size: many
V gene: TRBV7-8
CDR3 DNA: TGTGCCAGCAGCTTAACTCAAGCTCGGTTAGGGGAGCTGTTTTTT
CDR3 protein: CASSLTQARLGELFF

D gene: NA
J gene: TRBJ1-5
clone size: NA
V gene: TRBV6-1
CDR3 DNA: TGTGCCAGCAGTGAGTCCGGGGGTGGGCAGCCCCAGCATTTT
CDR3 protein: CASSESGGGQPQHF

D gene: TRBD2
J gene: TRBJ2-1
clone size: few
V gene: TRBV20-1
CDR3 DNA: TGCAGTGCTAGAGCGGTTAGCGGGAGTGACAATGAGCAGTTCTTC
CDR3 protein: CSARAVSGSDNEQFF

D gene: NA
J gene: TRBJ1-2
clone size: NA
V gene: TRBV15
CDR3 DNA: TGTGCCACCAGCAGACCGCAAACGACACCTAACTATGGCTACACCTTC
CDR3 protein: CATSRPQTTPNYGYTF

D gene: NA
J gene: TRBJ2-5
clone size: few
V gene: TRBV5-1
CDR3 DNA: TGCGCCAGCAGTAATAACAGGGTCATGGAGACCCAGTACTTC
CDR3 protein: CASSNNRVMETQYF

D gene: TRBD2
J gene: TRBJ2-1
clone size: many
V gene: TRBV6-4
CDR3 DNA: TGTGCCAGCAGTGCCCGGACTAGCGGGAGGGTGAATGAGCAGTTCTTC
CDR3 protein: CASSARTSGRVNEQFF

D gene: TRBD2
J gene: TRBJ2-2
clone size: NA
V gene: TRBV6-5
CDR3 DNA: TGTGCCAGCAGTTGGGGACTACTCACCGGGGAGCTGTTTTTT
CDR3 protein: CASSWGLLTGELFF

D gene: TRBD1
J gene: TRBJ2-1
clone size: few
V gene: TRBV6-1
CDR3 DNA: TGTGCCAGCAGCCGACAGGGACGCAATGAGCAGTTCTTC
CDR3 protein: CASSRQGRNEQFF

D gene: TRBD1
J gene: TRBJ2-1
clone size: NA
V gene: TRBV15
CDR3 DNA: TGTGCCACCAGCAGGTCGGGACAGGTTTGGGAGCAGTTCTTC
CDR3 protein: CATSRSGQVWEQFF

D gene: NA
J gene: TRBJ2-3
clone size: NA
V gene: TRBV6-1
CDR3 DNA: TGTGCCAGCAGGAGTCCGCGTGGGACGGTAGATACGCAGTATTTT
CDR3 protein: CASRSPRGTVDTQYF

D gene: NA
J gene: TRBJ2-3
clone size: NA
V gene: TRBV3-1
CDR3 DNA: TGTGCCAGCAGCCAAGTTTATCGCCCGCGGGATGGTAGGAATACGCAGTATTTT
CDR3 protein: CASSQVYRPRDGRNTQYF

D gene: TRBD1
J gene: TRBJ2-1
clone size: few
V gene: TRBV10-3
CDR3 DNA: TGTGCCATCAGTGACACGGGACAGGTCAATGAGCAGTTCTTC
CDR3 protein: CAISDTGQVNEQFF

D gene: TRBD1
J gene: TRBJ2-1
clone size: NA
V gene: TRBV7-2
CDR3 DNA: TGTGCCAGCAGCACAGGGGCTTGGGAGCAGTTCTTC
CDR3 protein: CASSTGAWEQFF

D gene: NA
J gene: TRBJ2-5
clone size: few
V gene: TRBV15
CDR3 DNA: TGTGCCACCAGCGCCGGGACACAATATCAAGAGACCCAGTACTTC
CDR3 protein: CATSAGTQYQETQYF

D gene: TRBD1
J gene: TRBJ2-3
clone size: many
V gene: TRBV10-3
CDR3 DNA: TGTGCCATCAAGAAGCCCCAGGGGGCTGATTCGACAGATACGCAGTATTTT
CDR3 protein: CAIKKPQGADSTDTQYF

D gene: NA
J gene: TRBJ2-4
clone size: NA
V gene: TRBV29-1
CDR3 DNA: TGCAGCGCGAGAGCCGGGATTAACATTCAGTACTTC
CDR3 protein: CSARAGINIQYF

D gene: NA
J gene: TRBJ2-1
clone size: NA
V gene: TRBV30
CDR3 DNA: TGTGCCTGGAGCCTCGACTTAGCACTTCACAATGAGCAGTTCTTC
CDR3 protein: CAWSLDLALHNEQFF

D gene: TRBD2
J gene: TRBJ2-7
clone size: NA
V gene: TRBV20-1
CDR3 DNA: TGCAGTGCTAGCCTAGCGGGACCCCCTAAAGAGCAGTACTTC
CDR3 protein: CSASLAGPPKEQYF

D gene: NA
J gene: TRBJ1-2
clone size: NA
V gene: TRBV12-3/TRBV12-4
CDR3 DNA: TGTGCCAGCATTCCGTTGTTGGGGGCGCGGGGCTATGGCTACACCTTC
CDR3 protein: CASIPLLGARGYGYTF

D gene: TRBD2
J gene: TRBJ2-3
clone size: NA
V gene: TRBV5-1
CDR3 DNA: TGCGCCAGCAGCTGGATGCGGGAGAGTACAGATACGCAGTATTTT
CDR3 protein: CASSWMRESTDTQYF

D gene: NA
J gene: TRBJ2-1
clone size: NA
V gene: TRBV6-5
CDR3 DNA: TGTGCCAGCAGTTATGGTGGACTAACAAATGAGCAGTTCTTC
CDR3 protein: CASSYGGLTNEQFF

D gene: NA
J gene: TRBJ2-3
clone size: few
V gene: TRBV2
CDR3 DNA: TGTGCCAGCAACTACGACACAGATACGCAGTATTTT
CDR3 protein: CASNYDTDTQYF

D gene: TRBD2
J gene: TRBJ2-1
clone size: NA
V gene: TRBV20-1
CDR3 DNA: TGCAGTGCTAGAGATCTTGGTAGCGGGATTCACAATGAGCAGTTCTTC
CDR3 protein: CSARDLGSGIHNEQFF

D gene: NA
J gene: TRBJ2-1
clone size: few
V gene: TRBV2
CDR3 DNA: TGTGCCAGCAGTGTCCTGAATGAGCAGTTCTTC
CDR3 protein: CASSVLNEQFF

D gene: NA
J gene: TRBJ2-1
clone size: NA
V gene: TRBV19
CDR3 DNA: TGTGCCAGTAGTGCCCCCCGGGACTGGATAAACAATGAGCAGTTCTTC
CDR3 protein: CASSAPRDWINNEQFF

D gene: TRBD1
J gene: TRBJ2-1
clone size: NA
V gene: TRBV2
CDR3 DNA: TGTGCCAGCAGACTTGACAGGGTGGACAATGAGCAGTTCTTC
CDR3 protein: CASRLDRVDNEQFF

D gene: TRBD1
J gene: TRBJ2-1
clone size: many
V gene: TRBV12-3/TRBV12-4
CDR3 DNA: TGTGCCAGCAGTCCACAGGGGGCCCATGAGCAGTTCTTC
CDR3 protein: CASSPQGAHEQFF

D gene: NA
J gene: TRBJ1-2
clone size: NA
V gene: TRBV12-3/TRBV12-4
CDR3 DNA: TGTGCCAGCACTACACAGGGAGGTGGCTACACCTTC
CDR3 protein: CASTTQGGGYTF

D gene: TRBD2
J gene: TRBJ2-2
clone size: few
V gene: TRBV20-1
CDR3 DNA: TGCAGTGCTAGCCGAGGTAGCGGGACCACCGGGGAGCTGTTTTTT
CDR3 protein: CSASRGSGTTGELFF